Sequencing of this T cell receptor beta chain was carried out in a study of memory CD4+ T cells and cytomegalovirus serostatus. Single viable CD3+CD4+CD8-CD45RO+ cells were sorted as the memory CD4+ T cells. Produced via immunoSEQ multiplex PCR; TCRdb's table is partial and in-frame only. This repertoire shows 60,000 to 70,000 clones, 75% to 80% found once; its top ten account for about 4.3%. The CDR3 loop spans 17 amino acids. V lost 7 bases to trimming and J lost 0 bases, with 18 bases between them. Per the germline V gene, CDR1 is SNHLY and CDR2 is FYNNEI. The V call is TRBV2, the J call TRBJ1-4; tentative D call: TRBD1 (6 bases). This TCR came from an adult in good health and CMV-seropositive. Sample: memory CD4+ T cells from blood. CDR3 loop: CASTDSPLYATNEKLFF. Here the CDR3 DNA reads TGTGCCAGCACGGACAGCCCCCTATACGCAACTAATGAAAAACTGTTTTTT.